This TCR beta chain was observed in a study of beta chain features in type 1 diabetes. This CDR3 region has 15 residues. Germline-derived CDR1 and CDR2 are SGHAT and FQNNGV. Trimming left V 4 bases short and J 5 bases short, with 17 bases between. Investigators reverse transcribed all isolated RNA, so they sequenced expressed TCRB transcripts. Only in-frame clones appear in the TCRdb table, and some are missing; sequencing was by immunoSEQ multiplex PCR. This sample yields nearly 350,000 clones, of which 7% to 9% are seen a single time; roughly 0.44% belongs to the top ten. General study results and limits: In every one of the four CD4+ subsets, TCRB CDR3s were moderately but significantly shorter in Type 1 diabetes patients.

A note on this clone: Antigen unknown.

The specimen was central memory CD4+ T cells from blood. This chain joins TRBV11-2 and TRBJ2-5; D perhaps matches TRBD1 (5 bases). This sequence originates from a young woman in good health. The CDR3 nucleotides read TGTGCCAGCAGCTCCCAAGGGGTTTTATCGGAGACCCAGTACTTC. This encodes CASSSQGVLSETQYF. Looking up the rest from reference TRBV11-2 and TRBJ2-5 gives the full variable domain: EAGVAQSPRYKIIEKRQSVAFWCNPISGHATLYWYQQILGQGPKLLIQFQNNGVVDDSQLPKDRFSAERLKGVDSTLKIQPAKLEDSAVYLCASSSQGVLSETQYFGPGTRLLVL.